The 27 T cell receptor beta chains listed next were all sequenced from one sample in a study of blood T cells in healthy people across ages. For the second PCR, which ran for about 6 to 11 cycles, a sample-barcoded 5' primer and a J-beta primer mix were used. Using its own MiXCR run on the 5' RACE reads, TCRdb lists one record per CDR3 protein. The top ten hold approximately 15% of the sample, which has around 650,000 distinct CDR3 sequences, approximately 30% seen once. The sequenced sample was blood. The receptor source for this set is an elderly woman in good health.

About this clonotype: This CDR3 is missing its conserved last phenylalanine or tryptophan, likely due to a read error. The chain combines TRBV5-1 with TRBJ1-2, with a weak D call TRBD1 (5 bases). Germline-derived CDR1 and CDR2 are SGHRS and YFSETQ. With 0 bases removed from V and 7 bases from J, the gap between germline ends came to 7 bases. The CDR3 is made up of 12 amino acids. CDR3 bases: TGCGCCAGCAGCTTGGCAGGGTTTGGCTACACCTGC. This sequence encodes CASSLAGFGYTC.

Worth noting for this clonotype: A much bigger clone sits one base away, suggesting this may be a read error. This chain uses TRBV30 with TRBJ2-1; no clear D. The J call may be incorrect, as the DNA end agrees better with TRBJ2-7. The CDR3 extends over 16 amino acids. Germline V gives CDR1 GTSNPN, CDR2 SVGIG (reference sequence). The CDR3 sequence is CAWKPSVRLTYNEQYF. In DNA, the CDR3 is TGTGCCTGGAAGCCCTCGGTCAGGCTAACCTACAATGAGCAGTACTTC.

On this clonotype itself: This sequence may be a read error, since a much larger clone differs from it by one base. The chain is built from TRBV27 and TRBJ2-3; D might be TRBD2 (7 bases). Germline V gene data show CDR1 as MNHEY and CDR2 as SMNVEV (reference sequence). This CDR3 is built from 16 residues. V lost 5 bases, J lost 14 bases, and 29 bases lay in between. The CDR3 here is CASSAGRGSTNEKRYF. The CDR3 DNA reads as TGTGCCAGCAGTGCTGGGAGGGGGAGTACTAATGAAAAACGGTATTTT.

Concerning this clonotype: A read error may account for a junction end that differs from germline. The chain links TRBV7-2 to TRBJ1-2; TRBD1 is a possible D gene (5 bases). The germline gives CDR1 SGHTA, CDR2 FQGNSA. The CDR3 runs 14 residues. CDR3 sequence (DNA): TGTGCCAGCAGCCCGGACACCGGAAACTATGGCCACACCTTC. This sequence encodes CASSPDTGNYGHTF.

On this clonotype: The junction and the germline gene differ at one end; a read error may be behind it. The chain joins TRBV12-3 or TRBV12-4 to TRBJ1-4; maybe TRBD1 (5 bases). CDR3 length equals 14 residues. CDR3 nucleotide sequence: TGTGCCAGCAGTTTAGATTCCGGGACCCGGAAACGGTTTTTT. This translates into CASSLDSGTRKRFF.

The chain recombines TRBV27 with TRBJ1-1; D is possibly TRBD1 (5 bases). This CDR3 is built from 12 residues. V was shortened by 6 bases and J by 10 bases, with 15 bases between the two germline ends. From germline, CDR1 is MNHEY and CDR2 SMNVEV (reference sequence). The CDR3 reads CASSLEGGVAFF. The CDR3 bases are TGTGCCAGCAGCCTAGAAGGAGGGGTAGCTTTCTTT.

Concerning this clonotype itself: This may arise from a read error, as a much more abundant clone is one base away. CDR3 in amino acids: CASSFLGGGLYKQFF. In DNA, the CDR3 is TGTGCCAGCAGTTTTTTGGGGGGGGGCCTGTATAAGCAGTTCTTC. This rearrangement joins TRBV27 to TRBJ2-1; D possibly corresponds to TRBD2 (7 bases). CDR3 length: 15 residues. V lost 3 bases to trimming and J lost 11 bases, with 20 bases between them. From germline, CDR1 is MNHEY and CDR2 SMNVEV (reference sequence).

In its sample, this clonotype was seen many times. The rearrangement joins TRBV20-1 to TRBJ2-5; D unclear. Germline loops: CDR1 DFQATT, CDR2 SNEGSKA (reference sequence). This CDR3 is 14 amino acids long. Between the trimmed V and J ends, which lost 2 bases and 3 bases, there was a span of 13 bases. In nucleotides, the CDR3 is TGCAGTGCTAGATCGGCCTACTCGGAAGAGACCCAGTACTTC. Protein product: CSARSAYSEETQYF.

The V gene is TRBV5-1, the J gene TRBJ2-2; D is unresolved. Deletions cut 1 base from V and 1 base from J, with 5 bases between. This CDR3 contains 14 residues. The germline V gene has CDR1 SGHRS and CDR2 YFSETQ. The CDR3 sequence is CASSLPGNTGELFF. The CDR3 DNA reads TGCGCCAGCAGCTTGCCGGGGAACACCGGGGAGCTGTTTTTT.

CDR3 DNA sequence: TGTGCCAGCAGCCTAGCGATCTCCTACAATGAGCAGTTCTTC. As protein: CASSLAISYNEQFF. V is TRBV11-2 and J is TRBJ2-1; D may be TRBD2 (6 bases). Per the germline V gene, CDR1 is SGHAT and CDR2 is FQNNGV. The V end lost 5 bases, the J end lost 0 bases, and 8 bases lay between the germline ends. The CDR3 runs 14 residues.

Ten or more counts support this clonotype. This rearrangement joins TRBV7-2 to TRBJ1-2; D remains ambiguous. The length of the CDR3 is 11 residues. The V gene's germline CDR1 is SGHTA and CDR2 FQGNSA. Trimming stripped 0 bases from V and 8 bases from J, with 4 bases between. This CDR3 is CASSLARGYTF. In DNA form, the CDR3 reads TGTGCCAGCAGCTTAGCGCGGGGCTACACCTTC. The variable domain in full, with the rest retrieved from reference TRBV7-2 and TRBJ1-2, is GAGVSQSPSNKVTEKGKDVELRCDPISGHTALYWYRQSLGQGLEFLIYFQGNSAPDKSGLPSDRFSAERTGGSVSTLTIQRTQQEDSAVYLCASSLARGYTFGSGTRLTVV.

In its sample, this clonotype was seen many times. The chain uses TRBV10-3 and TRBJ2-5, with a weak D call TRBD2 (6 bases). V was shortened by 0 bases and J by 2 bases, with 10 bases between the two germline ends. The CDR3 extends over 15 amino acids. Germline V gene data show CDR1 as ENHRY and CDR2 as SYGVKD. This CDR3 reads CAISESPTRQETQYF. The CDR3 coding sequence is TGTGCCATCAGTGAGTCCCCGACTAGACAAGAGACCCAGTACTTC.

The rearrangement uses TRBV6-6 and TRBJ1-2, with a possible D match to TRBD1 (6 bases). V was cut by 0 bases and J by 4 bases, with 12 bases left in between. Germline assignment: CDR1 MNHNY and CDR2 SVGAGI (reference sequence). CDR3 length equals 15 residues. CDR3: CASSYSDSSTYGYTF. CDR3 in DNA: TGTGCCAGCAGTTACTCGGACAGCAGTACCTATGGCTACACCTTC.

This clonotype was seen many times. The gene calls are TRBV9 and TRBJ2-3; unclear D gene. Looked up from germline, CDR1 is SGDLS and CDR2 is YYNGEE. The CDR3 length is 14 residues. Trimming pared 3 bases from V and 4 bases from J, leaving 12 bases between. The CDR3 spells CASSESPWADTQYF. CDR3 bases: TGTGCCAGCAGCGAGTCCCCTTGGGCAGATACGCAGTATTTT.

This clonotype was seen at least ten times. This chain connects TRBV10-3 to TRBJ1-5, with 10 bases matching TRBD1. Per germline, CDR1 ENHRY and CDR2 SYGVKD. The junction had 0 bases not matched to a gene; V was cut back by 2 bases and J by 5 bases. This CDR3 is 14 amino acids long. CDR3 in DNA: TGTGCCATCAGTGAGGGACAGGGGGATCAGCCCCAGCATTTT. It codes for CAISEGQGDQPQHF.

This chain joins TRBV5-1 and TRBJ2-7; 12 bases fit TRBD2. There are 15 residues in the CDR3. Germline trimming cut 7 bases from V and 2 bases from J; bases unmatched to any gene: 7. Germline assignment: CDR1 SGHRS and CDR2 YFSETQ. This chain's CDR3 is CASATTSGGTYEQYF. CDR3 coding DNA: TGCGCCAGCGCTACTACTAGCGGGGGGACCTACGAGCAGTACTTC.

There are many counts of this clonotype. The chain employs TRBV3-1 and TRBJ2-5; D remains ambiguous. The J call could be wrong; TRBJ2-7 is a better fit for the DNA end. The CDR3 is 11 amino acids. Germline V gene lookup returns CDR1 LGHDT and CDR2 YNNKEL (reference sequence). The CDR3 loop is CASSQSNEQYF. The CDR3 DNA is TGTGCCAGCAGCCAGAGTAACGAGCAGTACTTC.

Ten or more counts support this clonotype. The chain's CDR3 is CASSLVWARGTGGEKLFF. Written as DNA, the CDR3 is TGTGCCAGCAGCTTAGTATGGGCTCGAGGGACTGGAGGAGAAAAACTGTTTTTT. V is TRBV7-2 and J is TRBJ1-4; possible D gene TRBD1, 5 bases. V was shortened by 1 base and J by 8 bases, with 23 bases between the two germline ends. CDR1 is SGHTA and CDR2 is FQGNSA in the germline V gene. This CDR3 has 18 amino acids.

In its sample, this clonotype was seen many times. The chain has TRBV20-1 and TRBJ2-5; 7 nucleotides agree with TRBD1. Trimming took 3 bases from V and 7 from J; bases not matched to a gene: 11. Germline V lookup: CDR1 DFQATT, CDR2 SNEGSKA (reference sequence). This CDR3 is built from 14 residues. The CDR3 here is CSARIQGSEGTQYF. The CDR3 nucleotides are TGCAGTGCTAGGATACAGGGGAGCGAGGGGACCCAGTACTTC.

This clonotype was recorded many times. V usage is TRBV4-1 and J usage is TRBJ2-5; the D gene could be TRBD1 or TRBD2 (6 bases each). The CDR3 covers 14 residues. CDR1 is MGHRA and CDR2 is YSYEKL in the germline V gene. V shed 4 bases and J shed 4 bases, with 13 bases lying between them. The CDR3 here is CASSRLEGVETQYF. CDR3 nucleotides: TGCGCCAGCAGCCGCCTGGAGGGGGTAGAGACCCAGTACTTC.

This clonotype was picked up many times. The gene calls are TRBV7-8 and TRBJ2-1; D call uncertain. Germline CDR1 reads SGHVS; CDR2 reads FQNEAQ. CDR3 size: 16 residues. Trimming left V 4 bases short and J 5 bases short, with 18 bases between. The CDR3 region is CASSSPATEPDNEQFF. In DNA form, the CDR3 reads TGTGCCAGCAGCTCCCCCGCGACGGAACCCGACAATGAGCAGTTCTTC.

This clonotype was counted only a few times. Just one base apart from a much larger clone, this may be a read error. The chain joins TRBV12-3 or TRBV12-4 to TRBJ2-1; no clear D gene. Near its end, the DNA agrees better with TRBJ2-7, so the J call may be wrong. The CDR3 sequence is 17 residues long. CDR3 in DNA: TGTGCCAGCAGTTTCGGCTTGGGCGGAAACTCCTACAATGAGCAGTACTTC. It codes for CASSFGLGGNSYNEQYF.

This chain uses TRBV5-1 with TRBJ1-2; D ambiguous. The CDR3 loop spans 14 amino acids. V was clipped by 4 bases and J by 2 bases, with 12 bases between them. From germline, CDR1 is SGHRS and CDR2 YFSETQ. The CDR3 sequence is CASSPAFGNYGYTF. Written as DNA, the CDR3 is TGCGCCAGCAGCCCGGCTTTTGGGAACTATGGCTACACCTTC. Supplemented by reference TRBV5-1 and TRBJ1-2, the full variable domain reads KAGVTQTPRYLIKTRGQQVTLSCSPISGHRSVSWYQQTPGQGLQFLFEYFSETQRNKGNFPGRFSGRQFSNSRSEMNVSTLELGDSALYLCASSPAFGNYGYTFGSGTRLTVV.

This clonotype was found many times. The rearrangement links TRBV7-8 to TRBJ2-7, with D possibly matching TRBD1 (6 bases). The CDR3 has 15 residues. V was cut by 5 bases and J by 6 bases, with 20 bases left in between. Germline CDR1 reads SGHVS; CDR2 reads FQNEAQ. The DNA for the CDR3 is TGTGCCAGCAGCCGGGTAGCAGGGGCCCCAAGCGAGCAGTACTTC. Translated: CASSRVAGAPSEQYF.

This clonotype showed up many times. This chain connects TRBV7-3 to TRBJ2-7; maybe TRBD2 (5 bases). CDR3 length equals 15 residues. The germline V gene has CDR1 SGHTA and CDR2 FQGTGA. V lost 0 bases to trimming and J lost 7 bases, with 16 bases between them. The CDR3 DNA reads as TGTGCCAGCAGCTTAACCCTGGGAGACCCTATGGAGCAGTACTTC. Its translation is CASSLTLGDPMEQYF.

This clonotype was picked up many times. The chain has TRBV27 and TRBJ2-7; TRBD2 aligns across 7 bases. V lost 0 bases and J lost 2; bases outside the gene matches: 4. Germline V CDR1 and CDR2: MNHEY, SMNVEV (reference sequence). The CDR3 is 15 amino acids. The CDR3 nucleotides are TGTGCCAGCAGTTTATCCTTGGGAGGGGCCTACGAGCAGTACTTC. Amino acids: CASSLSLGGAYEQYF.

This clonotype was observed at least ten times. The chain recombines TRBV20-1 with TRBJ2-3; 11 bases map to TRBD2. This CDR3 contains 17 residues. Germline-derived CDR1 and CDR2 are DFQATT and SNEGSKA (reference sequence). V dropped 5 bases and J dropped 2; count of bases not matched to a gene: 12. The CDR3 DNA sequence: TGCAGTGCTCTACTAGCGGGGGCCGTCGACATCACAGATACGCAGTATTTT. This gives the protein CSALLAGAVDITDTQYF.